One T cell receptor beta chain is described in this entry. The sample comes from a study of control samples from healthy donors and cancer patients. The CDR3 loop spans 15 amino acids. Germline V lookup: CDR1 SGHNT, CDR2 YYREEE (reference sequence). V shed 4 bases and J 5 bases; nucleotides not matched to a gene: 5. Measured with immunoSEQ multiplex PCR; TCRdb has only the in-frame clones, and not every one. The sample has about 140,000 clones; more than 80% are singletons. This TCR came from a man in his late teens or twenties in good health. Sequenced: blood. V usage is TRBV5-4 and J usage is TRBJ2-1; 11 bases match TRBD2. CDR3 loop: CASSTGTSGNNEQFF. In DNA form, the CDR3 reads TGTGCCAGCAGCACCGGGACTAGCGGAAACAATGAGCAGTTCTTC.